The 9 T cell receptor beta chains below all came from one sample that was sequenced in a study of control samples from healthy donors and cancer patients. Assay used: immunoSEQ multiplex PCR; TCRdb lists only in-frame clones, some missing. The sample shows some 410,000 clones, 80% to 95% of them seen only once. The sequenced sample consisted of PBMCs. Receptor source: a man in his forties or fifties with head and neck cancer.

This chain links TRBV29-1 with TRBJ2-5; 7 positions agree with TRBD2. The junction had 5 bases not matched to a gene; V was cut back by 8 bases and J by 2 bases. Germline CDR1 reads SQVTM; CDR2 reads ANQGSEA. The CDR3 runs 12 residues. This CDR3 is CSISGWQETQYF. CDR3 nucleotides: TGCAGCATTAGCGGGTGGCAAGAGACCCAGTACTTC.

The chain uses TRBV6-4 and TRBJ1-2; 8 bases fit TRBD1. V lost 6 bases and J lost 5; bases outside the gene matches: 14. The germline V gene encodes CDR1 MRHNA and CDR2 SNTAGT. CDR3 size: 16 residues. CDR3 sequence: CASSTEWSGGAYGYTF. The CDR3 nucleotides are TGTGCCAGCAGCACTGAGTGGTCAGGGGGCGCTTATGGCTACACCTTC.

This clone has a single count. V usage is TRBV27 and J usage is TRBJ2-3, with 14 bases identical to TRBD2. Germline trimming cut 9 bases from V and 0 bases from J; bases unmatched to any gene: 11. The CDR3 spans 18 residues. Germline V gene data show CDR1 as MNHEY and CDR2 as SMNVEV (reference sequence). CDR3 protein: CARGLAGGDGISTDTQYF. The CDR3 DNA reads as TGTGCCAGAGGACTAGCGGGAGGAGATGGGATTAGCACAGATACGCAGTATTTT.

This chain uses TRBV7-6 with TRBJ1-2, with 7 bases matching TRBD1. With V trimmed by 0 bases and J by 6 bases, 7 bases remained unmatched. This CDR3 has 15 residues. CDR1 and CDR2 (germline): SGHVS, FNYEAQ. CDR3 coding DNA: TGTGCCAGCAGCTTAGCGCCCACAGGGGAGAATGGCTACACCTTC. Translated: CASSLAPTGENGYTF.

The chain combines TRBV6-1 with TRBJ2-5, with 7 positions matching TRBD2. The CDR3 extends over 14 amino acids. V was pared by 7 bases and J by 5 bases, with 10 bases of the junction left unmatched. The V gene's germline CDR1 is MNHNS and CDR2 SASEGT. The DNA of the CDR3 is TGTGCCAGCACCTACGGGGGGTTGGGGGAGACCCAGTACTTC. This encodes CASTYGGLGETQYF.

CDR3: CATGQGTPIEAFF. The CDR3 nucleotides are TGTGCCACGGGACAGGGTACACCAATTGAAGCTTTCTTT. The chain employs TRBV28 and TRBJ1-1; 9 positions agree with TRBD1. V shed 10 bases, J shed 7 bases, and the junction held 10 bases outside the gene matches. Germline V CDR1 and CDR2: MDHEN, SYDVKM. The CDR3 has 13 amino acids.

The CDR3 DNA reads as TGTGCCAGCAAGAAGGAACAGGGGGCTTCACCCCTCCACTTT. It codes for CASKKEQGASPLHF. The chain combines TRBV2 with TRBJ1-6; 9 bases fit TRBD1. The CDR3 is 14 residues long. With V trimmed by 7 bases and J by 9 bases, 7 bases remained unmatched. In germline, CDR1 is SNHLY, CDR2 FYNNEI.

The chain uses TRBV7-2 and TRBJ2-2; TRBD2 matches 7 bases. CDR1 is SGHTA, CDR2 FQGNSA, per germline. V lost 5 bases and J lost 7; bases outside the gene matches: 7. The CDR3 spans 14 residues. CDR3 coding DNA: TGTGCCAGCAGCATCAGACTAGCAGGCGGGGAGCTGTTTTTT. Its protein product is CASSIRLAGGELFF.

CDR3 sequence reads: CASNLRGLGPYEQYF. CDR3 in DNA: TGTGCCAGCAATCTCCGGGGCTTGGGGCCCTACGAGCAGTACTTC. This chain links TRBV28 with TRBJ2-7; D might be TRBD1 or TRBD2, each matching 5 bases. This CDR3 is built from 15 residues. V dropped 7 bases and J dropped 2 bases, with 18 bases sitting between them. Germline V gene sequence: CDR1 MDHEN, CDR2 SYDVKM.